This passage covers 27 T cell receptor beta chains from one sample sequenced in a study of PD-L1 blockade in urothelial cancer. Sample time point: peripheral blood 6 weeks after treatment start. Only in-frame clones appear in the TCRdb table, and some are missing; sequencing was by immunoSEQ multiplex PCR. The repertoire holds 41,000 or so clones, with roughly 84% as singletons. The sequences come from PBMCs, collected around atezolizumab (anti-PD-L1) treatment. The receptor source for this set is a man aged 70 or older with urothelial cancer.

The rearrangement links TRBV5-1 to TRBJ2-3; a weak D match, TRBD1 (5 bases). Germline V gives CDR1 SGHRS, CDR2 YFSETQ. V lost 4 bases and J lost 0, with 9 bases in between. This CDR3 spans 14 amino acids. CDR3 sequence: CASSVRASTDTQYF. CDR3 coding DNA: TGCGCCAGCAGCGTCAGGGCCAGCACAGATACGCAGTATTTT.

The chain joins TRBV6-4 to TRBJ2-2; 7 bases match TRBD1. CDR3 length: 14 residues. The J segment lost 9 bases and the V segment lost 4 bases, leaving 8 bases of the junction unmatched. CDR1 and CDR2 (germline): MRHNA, SNTAGT. This CDR3 reads CASSASQGNWELFF. CDR3 coding DNA: TGTGCCAGCAGTGCGTCACAGGGGAACTGGGAGCTGTTTTTT.

The CDR3 region is CASSVDPSRTNSGNTIYF. CDR3 nucleotide sequence: TGTGCCAGCAGCGTAGACCCTAGCAGGACGAACTCTGGAAACACCATATATTTT. The chain has TRBV9 and TRBJ1-3; D not resolved. The germline CDR1 and CDR2 sequences are SGDLS and YYNGEE. This CDR3 has 18 residues. Trimming removed 0 bases at V and 0 bases at J, with 16 bases between.

This sequence joins TRBV10-3 and TRBJ2-7, with 8 bases lining up with TRBD1. Germline V gene lookup returns CDR1 ENHRY and CDR2 SYGVKD. V lost 4 bases to trimming and J lost 4 bases; unmatched junction nucleotides: 6. There are 14 residues in the CDR3. CDR3 coding DNA: TGTGCCATCAGTGGGGGGGACAGGCCTTACGAGCAGTACTTC. It codes for CAISGGDRPYEQYF.

This clone was picked up one time. The chain recombines TRBV7-9 with TRBJ2-1; 7 bases fit TRBD2. The CDR3 extends over 12 amino acids. The germline gives CDR1 SEHNR, CDR2 FQNEAQ (reference sequence). The CDR3 DNA sequence: TGTGCTGGTCGGGAGGAGACCGATGAGCAGTTCTTC. Amino acids: CAGREETDEQFF. The entire variable domain, with the rest obtained from reference TRBV7-9 and TRBJ2-1, is as follows: DTGVSQNPRHKITKRGQNVTFRCDPISEHNRLYWYRQTLGQGPEFLTYFQNEAQLEKSRLLSDRFSAERPKGSFSTLEIQRTEQGDSAMYLCAGREETDEQFFGPGTRLTVL.

V gene TRBV28 combines with J gene TRBJ2-7; D not certain. This CDR3 is built from 12 residues. The germline V gene has CDR1 MDHEN and CDR2 SYDVKM. The germline V and J ends were trimmed by 8 bases and 4 bases, with 12 bases remaining between them. The CDR3 nucleotides read TGTGCCAGCGTGTCTAGTCGGTACGAGCAGTACTTC. Encoded protein: CASVSSRYEQYF.

The V call is TRBV2, the J call TRBJ2-5; possible D gene TRBD1, 6 bases. The CDR3 runs 15 residues. The V end was cut by 3 bases, the J end by 5 bases, with 16 bases between. Per germline, CDR1 SNHLY and CDR2 FYNNEI. The CDR3 sequence: CASSEGAVGMETQYF. The CDR3 region has the DNA TGTGCCAGCAGTGAGGGGGCAGTAGGGATGGAGACCCAGTACTTC.

The chain employs TRBV6-1 and TRBJ1-3; D gene unclear. The CDR3 is 13 residues long. V lost 3 bases and J lost 4, with 7 bases in between. Germline V gene lookup returns CDR1 MNHNS and CDR2 SASEGT. The CDR3 nucleotides read TGTGCCAGCAGTGATGTTCGGGGAAACACCATATATTTT. This encodes CASSDVRGNTIYF.

CDR3 amino acids: CASSEEGQYGYTF. Written as DNA, the CDR3 is TGTGCCAGCAGTGAAGAGGGACAGTATGGCTACACCTTC. The chain links TRBV2 to TRBJ1-2; 7 bases are shared with TRBD1. CDR1 is SNHLY, CDR2 FYNNEI, per germline. The CDR3 loop spans 13 amino acids. The ends lost 1 base at V and 5 bases at J; junction bases unmatched: 1.

The J gene is TRBJ2-5, the V gene TRBV5-1; 8 positions match TRBD1. Trimming took 4 bases from V and 2 from J; bases not matched to a gene: 13. The CDR3 is made up of 17 amino acids. The germline CDR1 and CDR2 sequences are SGHRS and YFSETQ. The CDR3 loop is CASSIYLPGTGQETQYF. The CDR3 DNA is TGCGCCAGCAGCATATATTTACCCGGGACAGGTCAAGAGACCCAGTACTTC.

J is TRBJ2-5 and V is TRBV5-1; D is undetermined. Trimming stripped 0 bases from V and 4 bases from J, with 10 bases between. Germline V gives CDR1 SGHRS, CDR2 YFSETQ. The CDR3 sequence is 14 residues long. The CDR3: CASSLAARVETQYF. CDR3 DNA sequence: TGCGCCAGCAGCTTGGCGGCCCGGGTAGAGACCCAGTACTTC.

The chain joins TRBV5-1 to TRBJ2-7, with TRBD2 identical over 11 bases. Germline CDR1 and CDR2: SGHRS and YFSETQ. The CDR3 extends over 15 amino acids. The J segment lost 4 bases and the V segment lost 0 bases, leaving 3 bases of the junction unmatched. CDR3 region: CASSLGLAGTYEQYF. DNA for the CDR3: TGCGCCAGCAGCTTGGGACTAGCGGGAACGTACGAGCAGTACTTC.

The CDR3 loop reads CASSQGLAGANEQFF. The CDR3 DNA follows: TGCGCCAGCAGCCAAGGACTAGCGGGAGCCAATGAGCAGTTCTTC. The rearrangement joins TRBV4-1 to TRBJ2-1, with 12 bases fitting TRBD2. The CDR3 extends over 15 amino acids. The germline V gene encodes CDR1 MGHRA and CDR2 YSYEKL. Trimming took 1 base from V and 6 from J; bases not matched to a gene: 1.

The CDR3 DNA reads as TGTGCCAGCAGTTACACAGGGTGGGACACCATATATTTT. The encoded protein is CASSYTGWDTIYF. V usage is TRBV7-8 and J usage is TRBJ1-3, with a weak D call TRBD1 (6 bases). This CDR3 is 13 amino acids long. CDR1 is SGHVS and CDR2 is FQNEAQ in the germline V gene. The ends were cut back, 6 bases at V and 8 bases at J, with 14 bases in the middle.

J is TRBJ2-7 and V is TRBV6-5; 10 bases are shared with TRBD2. The CDR3 sequence is 16 residues long. Per the germline V gene, CDR1 is MNHEY and CDR2 is SVGAGI. Trimming took 0 bases from V and 4 from J; bases not matched to a gene: 6. CDR3 sequence: CASSYSSPGLAYEQYF. The CDR3 coding sequence is TGTGCCAGCAGTTACTCCTCTCCGGGACTAGCGTACGAGCAGTACTTC.

In the case of this clone: The sample carries other DNA sequences with the same CDR3. The V and J genes are TRBV30 and TRBJ2-2, with D hard to call. This CDR3 is built from 14 residues. Between the trimmed V and J ends, which lost 2 bases and 1 base, there was a span of 8 bases. Germline lookup yields CDR1 GTSNPN and CDR2 SVGIG (reference sequence). This CDR3 reads CAWSRLLNTGELFF. In DNA form, the CDR3 reads TGTGCCTGGAGTAGACTCCTGAACACCGGGGAGCTGTTTTTT.

This clone came up a few times. The chain is built from TRBV19 and TRBJ1-2, with D perhaps matching TRBD1 (6 bases). Germline V gene lookup returns CDR1 LNHDA and CDR2 SQIVND (reference sequence). This CDR3 region has 14 residues. V lost 3 bases, J lost 8 bases, and 16 bases lay in between. CDR3 sequence: CASSITGGPGGYTF. DNA of the CDR3: TGTGCCAGTAGTATTACTGGGGGCCCGGGAGGCTACACCTTC.

The V and J genes are TRBV19 and TRBJ1-5, with TRBD1 as a possible D gene (5 bases). The CDR3 consists of 22 residues. Trimming took off 0 bases at V and 0 bases at J, with 27 bases between the two ends. CDR1 and CDR2 (germline): LNHDA, SQIVND (reference sequence). CDR3 bases: TGTGCCAGTAGTATAGATAGGAGGAGAGAACGGGGGATACAATATAGCAATCAGCCCCAGCATTTT. Its translation is CASSIDRRRERGIQYSNQPQHF.

The chain couples TRBV2 to TRBJ2-7; 13 positions agree with TRBD2. Losses at the gene ends were 7 bases for V and 7 bases for J; bases not matched to a gene: 4. The CDR3 covers 13 residues. Germline lookup yields CDR1 SNHLY and CDR2 FYNNEI. The CDR3 region has the DNA TGTGCCAGCACAACTAGCGGGAGGGGTGAGCAGTACTTC. It is translated as CASTTSGRGEQYF.

This chain links TRBV5-1 with TRBJ2-7, with a tentative D call TRBD1 (6 bases). Germline V lookup: CDR1 SGHRS, CDR2 YFSETQ. V was pared by 0 bases and J by 5 bases, with 15 bases between. The CDR3 length is 15 residues. The CDR3 nucleotides read TGCGCCAGCAGCTTGGCAGTGACAGGCGCCGACGAGCAGTACTTC. Protein: CASSLAVTGADEQYF.

The V and J genes are TRBV4-1 and TRBJ2-5; 11 nucleotides agree with TRBD2. Germline V gene data show CDR1 as MGHRA and CDR2 as YSYEKL. J was trimmed by 6 bases and V by 4 bases; bases with no gene match: 7. This CDR3 region has 15 residues. DNA of the CDR3: TGCGCCAGCAGCCCAACTAGCGGGAGTATAAAGACCCAGTACTTC. It codes for CASSPTSGSIKTQYF.

This clone showed up just a few times. V and J are TRBV29-1 and TRBJ2-1, with D tentatively TRBD1 (6 bases). Trimming removed 0 bases at V and 5 bases at J, with 8 bases between. The CDR3 contains 13 residues. Per the germline V gene, CDR1 is SQVTM and CDR2 is ANQGSEA. The CDR3 DNA reads as TGCAGCGTTGAAGATTGGGACAACAATGAGCAGTTCTTC. Amino acid sequence: CSVEDWDNNEQFF.

The genes are TRBV2 and TRBJ2-2; 7 nucleotides line up with TRBD1. From germline, CDR1 is SNHLY and CDR2 FYNNEI. With 4 bases clipped from V and 2 bases from J, the junction kept 4 bases outside the gene matches. The CDR3 length is 15 residues. In DNA, the CDR3 is TGTGCCAGCAGTGGGGGACAGATTAACACCGGGGAGCTGTTTTTT. Translation: CASSGGQINTGELFF.

The V and J genes are TRBV2 and TRBJ2-7; D is uncertain. The germline V gene has CDR1 SNHLY and CDR2 FYNNEI. This CDR3 has 15 amino acids. V dropped 6 bases and J dropped 0 bases, with 15 bases sitting between them. CDR3 DNA: TGTGCCAGCAGGGCCAGCGCTGTGGGCTCCTACGAGCAGTACTTC. This encodes CASRASAVGSYEQYF.

The CDR3 region is CASSAGTSGQETQYF. The CDR3 coding sequence is TGTGCCAGCAGCGCGGGGACTAGCGGACAAGAGACCCAGTACTTC. V gene TRBV11-2 combines with J gene TRBJ2-5; 11 bases fit TRBD2. The trim removed 5 bases at V and 2 bases at J, leaving 4 bases unmatched. CDR3 size: 15 residues. Germline CDR1 reads SGHAT; CDR2 reads FQNNGV.

This clone has just one count. The rearrangement links TRBV9 to TRBJ2-5, with 8 bases matching TRBD1. Germline V lookup: CDR1 SGDLS, CDR2 YYNGEE. The CDR3 extends over 20 amino acids. V gave up 3 bases and J gave up 1 base; unmatched junction bases: 20. This CDR3 reads CASSDWRSLMDRALQETQYF. CDR3 bases: TGTGCCAGCAGCGACTGGAGGTCTCTTATGGACAGGGCGCTCCAAGAGACCCAGTACTTC.

The chain combines TRBV6-5 with TRBJ1-2; weak D call: TRBD1 (6 bases). Germline CDR1 reads MNHEY; CDR2 reads SVGAGI. The V end was cut by 2 bases, the J end by 6 bases, with 10 bases between. This CDR3 spans 13 amino acids. Here the CDR3 reads CASSYRQADGYTF. The DNA of the CDR3 is TGTGCCAGCAGTTACCGACAGGCTGATGGCTACACCTTC.